The 10 T cell receptor beta chains in this list originate from one sample, sequenced in a study of cytomegalovirus exposure and HLA in healthy donors. The PCR made use of 60 Vbeta and 13 Jbeta primers. The data were produced by immunoSEQ multiplex PCR, yet TCRdb's version contains in-frame clones alone and is incomplete. Of more than 90,000 clones detected, around 77% appear once; the ten largest clones hold roughly 15%. Sequencing was performed on PBMCs. These receptors originate from a man in his forties or fifties in good health and CMV-seropositive.

This clone appeared once. This chain connects TRBV5-6 to TRBJ1-1; D perhaps matches TRBD1 (5 bases). The CDR3 is 14 residues long. Germline CDR1 and CDR2: SGHDT and YYEEEE. V was trimmed by 4 bases and J by 11 bases, leaving 21 bases between them. The CDR3 DNA reads as TGTGCCAGCAGCCCTTTGGGGAGGGGCTCATTTGCTTTCTTT. This sequence encodes CASSPLGRGSFAFF.

A few counts support this clone. The rearrangement joins TRBV5-4 to TRBJ2-1; TRBD2 is a possible D gene (7 bases). The CDR3 covers 16 residues. The V end was cut by 4 bases, the J end by 6 bases, with 20 bases between. The germline V gene has CDR1 SGHNT and CDR2 YYREEE (reference sequence). The CDR3: CASSPKGGGPSNEQFF. The CDR3 DNA reads as TGTGCCAGCAGCCCAAAAGGGGGGGGTCCCTCCAATGAGCAGTTCTTC.

The chain has TRBV7-9 and TRBJ1-1; tentatively, D is TRBD1 (5 bases). This CDR3 is 15 amino acids long. Trimming cost V 1 base and J 4 bases, with 13 bases left between them. The V gene's germline CDR1 is SEHNR and CDR2 FQNEAQ (reference sequence). CDR3 in amino acids: CASSLGGGRGTEAFF. In nucleotides, the CDR3 is TGTGCCAGCAGCTTAGGCGGAGGGAGGGGCACTGAAGCTTTCTTT.

V usage is TRBV5-6 and J usage is TRBJ1-2, with D hard to call. CDR1 is SGHDT, CDR2 YYEEEE, per germline. Deletions cut 0 bases from V and 9 bases from J, with 9 bases between. This CDR3 spans 12 amino acids. CDR3 region: CASSLGARSYTF. The CDR3 nucleotides are TGTGCCAGCAGCTTGGGGGCCAGGAGCTACACCTTC. The full variable domain, in which reference TRBV5-6 and TRBJ1-2 provide the parts outside the CDR3, is DAGVTQSPTHLIKTRGQQVTLRCSPKSGHDTVSWYQQALGQGPQFIFQYYEEEERQRGNFPDRFSGHQFPNYSSELNVNALLLGDSALYLCASSLGARSYTFGSGTRLTVV.

The chain joins TRBV13 to TRBJ1-5, with D perhaps TRBD1 (5 bases). Trimming pared 5 bases from V and 7 bases from J, leaving 15 bases between. Germline assignment: CDR1 PRHDT and CDR2 FYEKMQ (reference sequence). This CDR3 region has 14 residues. Written as DNA, the CDR3 is TGTGCCAGCAGCCTGTGGGGCGCGGGGCAGCCCCAGCATTTT. It translates to CASSLWGAGQPQHF.

The rearrangement uses TRBV27 and TRBJ2-3; D possibly corresponds to TRBD2 (5 bases). Germline V gives CDR1 MNHEY, CDR2 SMNVEV (reference sequence). The CDR3 has 13 residues. The ends were cut back, 0 bases at V and 13 bases at J, with 14 bases in the middle. CDR3 DNA sequence: TGTGCCAGCAGTTTATCGCAGAGGGCAAGGGAGTATTTT. Amino acid sequence: CASSLSQRAREYF.

The CDR3 DNA follows: TGTGCCAGCAGCTTGGACGGAGGAGGACAGCAGTACTTC. Its translation is CASSLDGGGQQYF. V usage is TRBV5-4 and J usage is TRBJ2-7; D possibly corresponds to TRBD2 (5 bases). Between the trimmed V and J ends, which lost 0 bases and 8 bases, there was a span of 12 bases. CDR3 length equals 13 residues. Germline V CDR1 and CDR2: SGHNT, YYREEE (reference sequence).

The genes are TRBV29-1 and TRBJ1-1; TRBD1 matches at 7 bases. This CDR3 is built from 13 residues. Germline V gene sequence: CDR1 SQVTM, CDR2 ANQGSEA. Trimming cost V 6 bases and J 0 bases; bases outside gene matches: 4. The CDR3 region is CSVLGQMNTEAFF. The CDR3 nucleotides are TGCAGCGTCCTGGGACAGATGAACACTGAAGCTTTCTTT.

J is TRBJ2-7 and V is TRBV27, with TRBD2 identical over 10 bases. This CDR3 contains 12 residues. CDR1 is MNHEY, CDR2 SMNVEV, per germline (reference sequence). V gave up 6 bases and J gave up 6 bases; unmatched junction bases: 2. CDR3 nucleotide sequence: TGTGCCAGCAGAGTAGCGGGAGGCGAGCAGTACTTC. Its protein is CASRVAGGEQYF.

This clone has a handful of counts. The V gene is TRBV9, the J gene TRBJ1-6; D gene uncertain. Trimming stripped 1 base from V and 6 bases from J, with 8 bases between. Germline CDR1 and CDR2: SGDLS and YYNGEE. This CDR3 spans 14 amino acids. For the CDR3, the DNA is TGTGCCAGCAGCGTATCGGGTGGTAATTCACCCCTCCACTTT. Its protein product is CASSVSGGNSPLHF.